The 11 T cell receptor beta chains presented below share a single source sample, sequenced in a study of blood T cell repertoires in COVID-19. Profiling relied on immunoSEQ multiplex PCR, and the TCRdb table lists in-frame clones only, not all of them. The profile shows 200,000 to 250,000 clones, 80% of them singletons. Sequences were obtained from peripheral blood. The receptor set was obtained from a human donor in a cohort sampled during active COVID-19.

Written as DNA, the CDR3 is TGTGCCAGCAGCTTAGGGTTGGAGAACTATGGCTACACCTTC. Amino acid sequence: CASSLGLENYGYTF. The chain has TRBV7-2 and TRBJ1-2; D is undetermined. V dropped 1 base and J dropped 2 bases, with 8 bases sitting between them. Per the germline V gene, CDR1 is SGHTA and CDR2 is FQGNSA. This CDR3 spans 14 amino acids. Drawing the rest from reference TRBV7-2 and TRBJ1-2, the complete variable domain is GAGVSQSPSNKVTEKGKDVELRCDPISGHTALYWYRQSLGQGLEFLIYFQGNSAPDKSGLPSDRFSAERTGGSVSTLTIQRTQQEDSAVYLCASSLGLENYGYTFGSGTRLTVV.

The CDR3 sequence is CATSDPPRGELFF. DNA of the CDR3: TGTGCCACCAGTGATCCACCTAGAGGGGAGCTGTTTTTT. This chain links TRBV24-1 with TRBJ2-2, with no clear D. Germline assignment: CDR1 KGHDR and CDR2 SFDVKD. CDR3 length equals 13 residues. The V end was cut by 3 bases, the J end by 8 bases, with 9 bases between.

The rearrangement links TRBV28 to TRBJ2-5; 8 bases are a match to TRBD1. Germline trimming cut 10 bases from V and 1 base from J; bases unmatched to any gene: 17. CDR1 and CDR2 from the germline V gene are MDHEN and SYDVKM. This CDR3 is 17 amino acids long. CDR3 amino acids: CATLLLTGASPQETQYF. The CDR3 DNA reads TGTGCCACCCTGCTCCTGACAGGGGCGAGCCCCCAAGAGACCCAGTACTTC.

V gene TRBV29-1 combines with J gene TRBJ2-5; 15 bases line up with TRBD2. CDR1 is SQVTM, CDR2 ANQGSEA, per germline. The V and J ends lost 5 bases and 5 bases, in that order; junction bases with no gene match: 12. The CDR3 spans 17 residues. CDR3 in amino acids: CSVQPGTSGRNRETQYF. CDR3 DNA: TGCAGCGTTCAACCCGGGACTAGCGGGAGGAACCGGGAGACCCAGTACTTC.

The CDR3: CASSQDVGRGYNEQFF. DNA of the CDR3: TGTGCCAGCAGCCAAGATGTCGGGAGAGGCTACAATGAGCAGTTCTTC. The chain combines TRBV4-2 with TRBJ2-1; TRBD2 is a possible D gene (6 bases). Between the trimmed V and J ends, which lost 0 bases and 3 bases, there was a span of 12 bases. The germline gives CDR1 LGHNA, CDR2 YNFKEQ. The CDR3 extends over 16 amino acids.

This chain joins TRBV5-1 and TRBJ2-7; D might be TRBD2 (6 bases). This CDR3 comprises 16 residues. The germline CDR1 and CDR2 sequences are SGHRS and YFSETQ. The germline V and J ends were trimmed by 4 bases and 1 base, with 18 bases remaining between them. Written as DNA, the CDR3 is TGCGCCAGCAGCGTAACGGCGGGACTGGATTCCTACGAGCAGTACTTC. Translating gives CASSVTAGLDSYEQYF.

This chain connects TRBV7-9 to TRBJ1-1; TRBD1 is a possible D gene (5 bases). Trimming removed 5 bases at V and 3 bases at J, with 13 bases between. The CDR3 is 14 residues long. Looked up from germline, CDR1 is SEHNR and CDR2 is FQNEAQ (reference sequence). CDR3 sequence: CASSPWQGDTEAFF. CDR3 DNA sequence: TGTGCCAGCAGCCCGTGGCAGGGCGACACTGAAGCTTTCTTT.

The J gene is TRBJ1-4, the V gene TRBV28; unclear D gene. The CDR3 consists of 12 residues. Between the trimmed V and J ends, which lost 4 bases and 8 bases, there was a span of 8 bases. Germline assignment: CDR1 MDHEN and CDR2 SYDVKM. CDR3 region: CASSSSREKLFF. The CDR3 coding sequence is TGTGCCAGCAGTTCATCACGGGAAAAACTGTTTTTT.

The CDR3 reads CASSMGSYGYTF. The CDR3 nucleotides read TGTGCCAGCAGTATGGGCTCCTATGGCTACACCTTC. The gene calls are TRBV6-2 or TRBV6-3 and TRBJ1-2; no clear D gene. The germline CDR1 and CDR2 sequences are MNHEY and SVGEGT. The CDR3 spans 12 residues. V lost 5 bases and J 4 bases, leaving 8 bases between the germline ends.

The CDR3 region has the DNA TGTGCCAGCAGAGGGACAGGGGGCACGAGCAATCAGCCCCAGCATTTT. Protein product: CASRGTGGTSNQPQHF. V usage is TRBV2 and J usage is TRBJ1-5, with 12 bases aligning to TRBD1. Germline V lookup: CDR1 SNHLY, CDR2 FYNNEI. CDR3 length equals 16 residues. Trimming took 6 bases from V and 1 from J; bases not matched to a gene: 4.

As DNA, the CDR3 is TGTGCCAGCAGCTTACCGGGACTTTTGTCCTACGAGCAGTACTTC. Translated: CASSLPGLLSYEQYF. The chain is built from TRBV5-4 and TRBJ2-7; tentative D call: TRBD2 (6 bases). Germline V gives CDR1 SGHNT, CDR2 YYREEE (reference sequence). The CDR3 is made up of 15 amino acids. Trimming took off 2 bases at V and 1 base at J, with 13 bases between the two ends.